Each of the 9 T cell receptor beta chains below was sequenced from the same sample in a study of CD8+ T cells in alopecia areata. cDNA reverse transcribed from extracted RNA served as the sequencing template. Generated by immunoSEQ multiplex PCR, the TCRdb table keeps only in-frame clones and is missing some. The sample contains about 150,000 clones, about 50% of which appear only once. This sample comprised CD8+ T cells sorted from blood, obtained at week 0. The receptors shown here come from a human donor with alopecia areata.

This sequence joins TRBV29-1 and TRBJ2-7, with D maybe TRBD1 (6 bases). Per germline, CDR1 SQVTM and CDR2 ANQGSEA. The CDR3 runs 14 residues. Deletions cut 2 bases from V and 2 bases from J, with 13 bases between. The DNA of the CDR3 is TGCAGCGTTGAAATTGCAGGGGCGCCCTACGAGCAGTACTTC. Translation gives CSVEIAGAPYEQYF.

The CDR3 is CASSPTQGSYGYTF. The DNA of the CDR3 is TGTGCCAGCAGCCCTACTCAGGGATCCTATGGCTACACCTTC. This chain uses TRBV27 with TRBJ1-2, with a possible D match to TRBD1 (5 bases). The CDR3 sequence is 14 residues long. The germline CDR1 and CDR2 sequences are MNHEY and SMNVEV (reference sequence). Deletions cut 6 bases from V and 4 bases from J, with 15 bases between.

CDR3 nucleotides: TGCAGCGCCCTAGGAGGCGCCTACGAGCAGTACTTC. Protein sequence: CSALGGAYEQYF. The J gene is TRBJ2-7, the V gene TRBV29-1; possible D gene TRBD2, 5 bases. CDR3 length: 12 residues. Germline V CDR1 and CDR2: SQVTM, ANQGSEA. The V gene lost 7 bases and the J gene lost 2 bases, with 12 bases spanning the gap.

The table lists this clone with a few counts. The chain employs TRBV29-1 and TRBJ1-2; D is unresolved. Trimming removed 3 bases from V and 7 bases from J, with 9 bases in between. In germline, CDR1 is SQVTM, CDR2 ANQGSEA. This CDR3 spans 11 amino acids. The CDR3, as DNA: TGCAGCGTTGAGAATCGGGTTGGCTACACCTTC. Amino acids: CSVENRVGYTF.

The chain employs TRBV19 and TRBJ1-5, with D perhaps matching TRBD1 (5 bases). The CDR3 has 16 amino acids. Trimming shortened V by 5 bases and J by 7 bases, and 21 bases separated the two germline ends. The germline V gene has CDR1 LNHDA and CDR2 SQIVND (reference sequence). This chain's CDR3 is CASSSRRGFGIQPQHF. The CDR3 DNA follows: TGTGCCAGTAGTTCTCGCCGGGGGTTTGGGATACAGCCCCAGCATTTT.

This rearrangement joins TRBV30 to TRBJ2-7, with D possibly TRBD2 on 5 matching bases. Per the germline V gene, CDR1 is GTSNPN and CDR2 is SVGIG (reference sequence). The germline V and J ends were trimmed by 2 bases and 2 bases, with 10 bases remaining between them. This CDR3 is 13 amino acids long. The CDR3 loop is CAWSIGGTYEQYF. The CDR3 coding sequence is TGTGCCTGGAGTATTGGAGGAACCTACGAGCAGTACTTC.

This clone was counted between two and nine times. The chain carries TRBV9 and TRBJ2-7; D is perhaps TRBD1 (6 bases). V lost 4 bases and J 7 bases, leaving 15 bases between the germline ends. CDR1 SGDLS and CDR2 YYNGEE come from the germline V gene. The CDR3 contains 13 residues. The CDR3 nucleotides are TGTGCCAGCAGCCCAGGGGAGTCCCGGGAGCAGTACTTC. It codes for CASSPGESREQYF.

On this clone: The junction departs from germline at one end; a sequencing error may be responsible. Other DNA variants within this sample encode the same CDR3. The chain combines TRBV30 with TRBJ2-4; maybe TRBD1 (6 bases). Looked up from germline, CDR1 is GTSNPN and CDR2 is SVGIG (reference sequence). This CDR3 is 14 amino acids long. CDR3 residues: CAWTSGESQNIQYF. CDR3 sequence (DNA): TGTGCCTGGACATCAGGGGAGTCACAAAATATTCAGTACTTC. Supplemented by reference TRBV30 and TRBJ2-4, the full variable domain reads SQTIHQWPATLVQPVGSPLSLECTVEGTSNPNLYWYRQAAGRGLQLLFYSVGIGQISSEVPQNLSASRPQDRQFILSSKKLLLSDSGFYLCAWTSGESQNIQYFGAGTRLSVL.

This clone was found once. The rearrangement links TRBV15 to TRBJ1-5, with unresolved D. V dropped 4 bases and J dropped 3 bases, with 16 bases sitting between them. The germline V gene encodes CDR1 LNHNV and CDR2 YYDKDF (reference sequence). The CDR3 length is 16 residues. The CDR3 bases are TGTGCCACCAGCACCCCCGGTAGGGATATCAATCAGCCCCAGCATTTT. Translating it yields CATSTPGRDINQPQHF.